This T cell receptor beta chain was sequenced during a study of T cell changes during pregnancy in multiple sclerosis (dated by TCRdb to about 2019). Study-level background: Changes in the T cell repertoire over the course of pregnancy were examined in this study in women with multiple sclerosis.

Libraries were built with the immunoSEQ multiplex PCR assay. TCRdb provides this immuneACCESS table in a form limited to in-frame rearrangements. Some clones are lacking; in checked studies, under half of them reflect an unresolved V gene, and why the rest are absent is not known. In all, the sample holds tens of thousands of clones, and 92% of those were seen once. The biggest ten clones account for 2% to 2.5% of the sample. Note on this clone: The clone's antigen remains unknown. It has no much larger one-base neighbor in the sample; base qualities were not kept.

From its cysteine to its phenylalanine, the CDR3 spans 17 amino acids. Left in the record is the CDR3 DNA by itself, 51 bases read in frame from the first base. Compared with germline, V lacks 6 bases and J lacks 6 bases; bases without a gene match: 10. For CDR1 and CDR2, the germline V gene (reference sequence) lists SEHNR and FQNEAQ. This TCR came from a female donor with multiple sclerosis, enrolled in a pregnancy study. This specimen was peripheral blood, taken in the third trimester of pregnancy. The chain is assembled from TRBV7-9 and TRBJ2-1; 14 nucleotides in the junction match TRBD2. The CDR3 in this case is CASSRLKGLAGVNEQFF. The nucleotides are TGTGCCAGCAGTCGTCTTAAGGGACTAGCGGGAGTCAATGAGCAGTTCTTC.